The rows below give T cell receptor beta chains drawn from one sample of a study of T-cell memory formation after mild COVID-19. TCRdb reprocessed the 5' RACE reads with MiXCR, giving one entry per CDR3 protein. The repertoire holds 100,000 to 150,000 distinct CDR3 sequences, over 15% seen once, with roughly 5.3% in the top ten. Sample: PBMCs or a T cell subset sorted from them (not recorded which). The receptor set was obtained from a man aged 18 to 29 who had mild COVID-19 (a few samples of this study predate the infection). Cell type and time point are not known. CDR3s include the opening cysteine and the closing phenylalanine or tryptophan. The order of the fields is D gene, CDR3 length, clone size, J gene, V gene, CDR3 protein, CDR3 DNA. A D gene is named only where the DNA matches it firmly. Size is omitted from some rows. Given values are once, few, many or a class for expanded clones.

TRBD1 14 few TRBJ2-7 TRBV7-9 CASSFARTGDEQYF TGTGCCAGCAGCTTCGCCCGGACAGGGGACGAGCAGTACTTC
- 14 - TRBJ2-3 TRBV28 CASSPASRQDTQYF TGTGCCAGCAGCCCCGCGTCCCGGCAAGATACGCAGTATTTT
- 16 - TRBJ2-7 TRBV3-1 CASSQMSLGISDEQYF TGTGCCAGCAGCCAAATGAGCCTTGGTATTTCAGACGAGCAGTACTTC
TRBD2 11 - TRBJ2-7 TRBV2 CAGAGDYEQYF TGTGCCGGCGCGGGAGATTACGAGCAGTACTTC
- 13 few TRBJ2-4 TRBV7-2 CASSLDRSNIQYF TGTGCCAGCAGCTTAGACAGATCGAACATTCAGTACTTC
TRBD1 14 few TRBJ1-3 TRBV12-3/TRBV12-4 CASSGTGAGNTIYF TGTGCCAGCAGCGGGACAGGGGCTGGAAACACCATATATTTT
- 14 few TRBJ1-3 TRBV12-3/TRBV12-4 CASSLRAGGNTIYF TGTGCCAGCAGTTTAAGGGCTGGTGGAAACACCATATATTTT
- 16 few TRBJ2-5 TRBV10-3 CAISDVPGSPQETQYF TGTGCCATCAGTGATGTTCCGGGCTCGCCACAAGAGACCCAGTACTTC
- 14 many TRBJ2-7 TRBV12-3/TRBV12-4 CASSPTGLGDEQYF TGTGCCAGCAGTCCAACAGGGCTCGGCGACGAGCAGTACTTC
- 15 - TRBJ1-3 TRBV4-3 CASSRLQGAGNTIYF TGCGCCAGCAGCCGTCTACAGGGAGCCGGAAACACCATATATTTT
- 17 - TRBJ2-3 TRBV18 CASSPNVGLQSTDTQYF TGTGCCAGCTCACCTAATGTCGGACTTCAGAGCACAGATACGCAGTATTTT
- 17 - TRBJ2-6 TRBV7-2 CASSFNPYLTGANVLTF TGTGCCAGCAGCTTCAATCCGTACTTGACTGGGGCCAACGTCCTGACTTTC
- 12 - TRBJ2-1 TRBV2 CASSGGSNEQFF TGTGCCAGCAGTGGAGGGTCCAATGAGCAGTTCTTC
- 11 - TRBJ1-1 TRBV12-3/TRBV12-4 CASSRSRGAFF TGTGCCAGCAGTCGCTCCCGCGGGGCTTTCTTT
- 15 few TRBJ1-1 TRBV2 CASSEESQGYTEAFF TGTGCCAGCAGTGAAGAGTCACAGGGTTACACTGAAGCTTTCTTT
- 13 few TRBJ2-2 TRBV18 CASSPPGSGELFF TGTGCCAGCTCACCACCGGGTTCCGGGGAGCTGTTTTTT
- 14 - TRBJ2-1 TRBV29-1 CSVVWGAGGNEQFF TGCAGCGTTGTGTGGGGGGCAGGAGGGAATGAGCAGTTCTTC
- 12 - TRBJ2-7 TRBV18 CASLRGGYEQYF TGTGCCAGCCTGAGGGGGGGTTACGAGCAGTACTTC
TRBD1 15 - TRBJ1-1 TRBV6-1 CASSLSGTGVMGAFF TGTGCCAGCAGTCTATCCGGGACAGGGGTAATGGGAGCTTTCTTT
- 14 few TRBJ1-6 TRBV12-3/TRBV12-4 CASSPGLAASPLHF TGTGCCAGCAGCCCAGGGTTAGCAGCTTCACCCCTCCACTTT
- 14 few TRBJ1-5 TRBV24-1 CATGKGGANQPQHF TGTGCCACCGGGAAAGGGGGAGCTAATCAGCCCCAGCATTTT
TRBD1 17 - TRBJ2-1 TRBV10-3 CAISMELTGVSYNEQFF TGTGCCATCTCGATGGAACTGACAGGGGTCTCCTACAATGAGCAGTTCTTC
- 12 - TRBJ1-5 TRBV7-2 CASSFYNQPQHF TGTGCCAGCAGCTTCTATAATCAGCCCCAGCATTTT
- 15 many TRBJ2-1 TRBV6-5 CASSYGLSGGPQQFF TGTGCCAGCAGTTATGGTCTTTCTGGGGGGCCTCAGCAGTTCTTC
- 15 many TRBJ2-5 TRBV28 CASSPSPGIQETQYF TGTGCCAGCAGTCCCTCGCCCGGGATTCAAGAGACCCAGTACTTC
TRBD1 13 - TRBJ2-7 TRBV5-1 CASSSGTGPEQYF TGCGCCAGCAGCTCCGGGACAGGGCCCGAGCAGTACTTC
TRBD2 15 many TRBJ2-2 TRBV6-6 CASSQSGLAAGELFF TGTGCCAGCAGTCAATCGGGACTAGCGGCCGGGGAGCTGTTTTTT
- 15 - TRBJ2-3 TRBV12-3/TRBV12-4 CASSLSGLRTDTQYF TGTGCCAGCAGTTTATCAGGGTTAAGAACGGATACGCAGTATTTT
TRBD1 14 - TRBJ1-1 TRBV10-3 CAISGGTGWTEAFF TGTGCCATCAGTGGTGGGACAGGGTGGACTGAAGCTTTCTTT
- 13 many TRBJ2-5 TRBV5-1 CASSLGLGETQYF TGCGCCAGCAGCTTGGGACTAGGAGAGACCCAGTACTTC
- 12 few TRBJ2-3 TRBV20-1 CSGEWSTDTQYF TGCAGTGGGGAATGGTCCACAGATACGCAGTATTTT
- 12 many TRBJ2-7 TRBV20-1 CSARGRIYEQYF TGCAGTGCTAGAGGTCGGATCTACGAGCAGTACTTC
- 15 few TRBJ2-5 TRBV9 CASSVAPDRQETQYF TGTGCCAGCAGCGTAGCCCCCGACAGACAAGAGACCCAGTACTTC
- 12 few TRBJ2-1 TRBV5-6 CASSRLVHEQFF TGTGCCAGCAGTCGACTAGTTCATGAGCAGTTCTTC
TRBD1 14 few TRBJ1-6 TRBV6-5 CASQGAVYNSPLHF TGTGCCAGCCAGGGGGCCGTCTATAATTCACCCCTCCACTTT
- 13 few TRBJ1-1 TRBV7-2 CASSPPGEAEAFF TGTGCCAGCAGCCCTCCAGGGGAGGCTGAAGCTTTCTTT
- 15 - TRBJ1-1 TRBV18 CASSPRWGLNTEAFF TGTGCCAGCTCACCACGTTGGGGGTTGAACACTGAAGCTTTCTTT
- 12 - TRBJ2-2 TRBV27 CASSFLSGELFF TGTGCCAGCAGTTTTTTGAGCGGGGAGCTGTTTTTT
TRBD1 14 few TRBJ2-7 TRBV19 CASSTWDRGAEQYF TGTGCCAGTAGTACCTGGGACAGGGGCGCCGAGCAGTACTTC
- 14 - TRBJ2-3 TRBV6-5 CASTDRTLTDTQYF TGTGCCAGCACCGACAGGACTCTCACAGATACGCAGTATTTT
- 17 - TRBJ1-5 TRBV6-2/TRBV6-3 CASSTWWAVNSNQPQHF TGTGCCAGCAGCACCTGGTGGGCTGTCAATAGCAATCAGCCCCAGCATTTT
- 12 many TRBJ1-5 TRBV7-2 CASSLDNQPQHF TGTGCCAGCAGCTTAGACAATCAGCCCCAGCATTTT
- 12 - TRBJ1-3 TRBV7-3 CAFYPAGNTIYF TGTGCCTTCTACCCGGCTGGAAACACCATATATTTT
TRBD2 15 few TRBJ2-3 TRBV12-3/TRBV12-4 CASRPSAGGADTQYF TGTGCCAGCAGGCCCTCCGCGGGGGGGGCAGATACGCAGTATTTT
- 17 - TRBJ2-3 TRBV27 CASSSEDSPSSTDTQYF TGTGCCAGCAGTTCCGAGGACAGTCCCTCTAGCACAGATACGCAGTATTTT
TRBD1 15 few TRBJ2-7 TRBV7-2 CASSSDRGQHYEQYF TGTGCCAGCAGCTCGGACAGGGGGCAGCACTACGAGCAGTACTTC
TRBD2 15 - TRBJ2-1 TRBV20-1 CSAWTSGGSYNEQFF TGCAGTGCGTGGACTAGCGGGGGGTCTTACAATGAGCAGTTCTTC
- 16 few TRBJ2-2 TRBV9 CASSVETVPNTGELFF TGTGCCAGCAGCGTAGAAACAGTGCCGAACACCGGGGAGCTGTTTTTT
TRBD2 15 - TRBJ2-1 TRBV5-1 CASSAGGTSGGAGFF TGCGCCAGCAGCGCGGGGGGGACTAGCGGGGGCGCCGGGTTCTTC
TRBD1 12 - TRBJ1-2 TRBV2 CASWEGAYGYTF TGTGCCAGCTGGGAGGGGGCCTATGGCTACACCTTC
- 11 few TRBJ1-1 TRBV18 CASSPQTEAFF TGTGCCAGCTCACCGCAAACGGAAGCTTTCTTT
- 15 few TRBJ1-5 TRBV4-3 CASSQDTSRYQPQHF TGCGCCAGCAGCCAAGACACAAGCCGATATCAGCCCCAGCATTTT
- 12 - TRBJ1-1 TRBV20-1 CSASEGDTEAFF TGCAGTGCTAGTGAGGGAGACACTGAAGCTTTCTTT
- 16 - TRBJ1-5 TRBV5-1 CASRPGGTAGNQPQHF TGCGCCAGCCGCCCCGGGGGGACGGCAGGCAATCAGCCCCAGCATTTT
- 15 few TRBJ2-3 TRBV30 CAWSDESLVTDTQYF TGTGCCTGGAGTGACGAGTCCCTGGTGACAGATACGCAGTATTTT